This T cell receptor (beta chain) derives from a study of blood T cells in healthy people across ages. Germline V gene data show CDR1 as MNHEY and CDR2 as SVGEGT. The CDR3 length is 12 residues. Trimming cost V 5 bases and J 9 bases, with 11 bases left between them. This clonotype showed up just once. Antigen specificity is unknown. A second PCR of 7 to 11 cycles used a sample-barcoded 5' primer and a J-beta primer mix. TCRdb re-called the 5' RACE reads with MiXCR, one entry per CDR3 protein. Among 1.5 million to 2 million distinct CDR3 sequences, roughly 49% were seen once, and the ten largest hold over 2%. General study results and limits: Possibly, changes in expanded clonotypes were confounded because donor CMV status was unknown.

Sequencing used blood. The V and J genes are TRBV6-2 or TRBV6-3 and TRBJ2-1; D is possibly TRBD1 or TRBD2 (5 bases each). The receptor was derived from a woman between 40 and 55 years old in good health. CDR3 residues: CASSRRDGEQFF. DNA of the CDR3: TGTGCCAGCAGTCGCCGGGACGGTGAGCAGTTCTTC.